The 23 T cell receptor beta chains in this list originate from one sample, sequenced in a study of molecular identifiers for immune sequencing clone quantification. A single record per CDR3 protein comes from TCRdb applying MiXCR to the PCR reads. Of about half a million distinct CDR3 sequences in the sample, about a fifth were seen once. Sequenced: naive CD8+ T cells from blood, with Jurkat cell RNA spiked in. Subset indicated: FACS-sorted CD8+CD4-CCR7+CD45RA+ naive T cells. These receptors originate from a human donor in good health. Some libraries in this study had Jurkat cell RNA spiked in.

J is TRBJ2-5 and V is TRBV28; D gene ambiguous. With 6 bases removed from V and 0 bases from J, the gap between germline ends came to 14 bases. The CDR3 loop spans 15 amino acids. Germline V lookup: CDR1 MDHEN, CDR2 SYDVKM. The CDR3 bases are TGTGCCAGCAGCCTCAGAGAGACCTACCAAGAGACCCAGTACTTC. The encoded protein is CASSLRETYQETQYF. The variable domain in full, completed from reference TRBV28 and TRBJ2-5, reads DVKVTQSSRYLVKRTGEKVFLECVQDMDHENMFWYRQDPGLGLRLIYFSYDVKMKEKGDIPEGYSVSREKKERFSLILESASTNQTSMYLCASSLRETYQETQYFGPGTRLLVL.

The chain has TRBV4-3 and TRBJ2-1, with D tentatively TRBD1 (6 bases). Germline V CDR1 and CDR2: LGHNA, YSLEER. Trimming stripped 0 bases from V and 9 bases from J, with 15 bases between. The CDR3 consists of 15 residues. The CDR3 DNA reads TGCGCCAGCAGCCAAGATTGGAGTGGCAGGGGTGAGCAGTTCTTC. Protein sequence: CASSQDWSGRGEQFF.

This clonotype was counted a few times. The chain recombines TRBV3-1 with TRBJ2-7; no reliable D call. V was trimmed by 1 base and J by 4 bases, leaving 11 bases between them. There are 14 residues in the CDR3. Germline assignment: CDR1 LGHDT and CDR2 YNNKEL (reference sequence). The CDR3 nucleotides are TGTGCCAGCAGCCAAGGTCCGGTTTCGTACGAGCAGTACTTC. It translates to CASSQGPVSYEQYF.

This chain links TRBV18 with TRBJ2-5, with TRBD1 identical over 8 bases. V was pared by 1 base and J by 5 bases, with 6 bases of the junction left unmatched. The CDR3 is 15 amino acids. The germline CDR1 and CDR2 sequences are KGHSH and LQKENI. The CDR3 loop reads CASSPRQGSAETQYF. The CDR3 region has the DNA TGTGCCAGCTCACCACGACAGGGGTCCGCGGAGACCCAGTACTTC.

This clonotype showed up just a few times. The V and J genes are TRBV27 and TRBJ1-5; no reliable D call. CDR1 and CDR2 from the germline V gene are MNHEY and SMNVEV (reference sequence). The CDR3 spans 15 residues. Trimming pared 5 bases from V and 2 bases from J, leaving 13 bases between. The CDR3 here is CASSPGGGGNQPQHF. CDR3 nucleotide sequence: TGTGCCAGCAGTCCAGGAGGAGGTGGCAATCAGCCCCAGCATTTT.

The V call is TRBV19, the J call TRBJ2-1, with unresolved D. CDR1 LNHDA and CDR2 SQIVND come from the germline V gene (reference sequence). Trimming left V 3 bases short and J 5 bases short, with 11 bases between. This CDR3 has 14 amino acids. The CDR3 DNA is TGTGCCAGTAGTATCGGGCAGATGAACAATGAGCAGTTCTTC. Its protein product is CASSIGQMNNEQFF.

As concerns this clonotype: The CDR3 ends on some other residue instead of the conserved phenylalanine or tryptophan, so this is likely a read error. The chain joins TRBV28 to TRBJ2-5, with TRBD1 matching 8 bases. The CDR3 totals 17 residues. Germline CDR1 is MDHEN and CDR2 is SYDVKM. V was pared by 1 base and J by 2 bases, with 9 bases of the junction left unmatched. CDR3 coding DNA: TGTGCCAGCAGTTTATTCTCGGGGACAGGACTTCAAGAGACCCAGTACCTC. It is translated as CASSLFSGTGLQETQYL.

The chain links TRBV27 to TRBJ2-2; TRBD2 matches 8 bases. Unmatched junction bases numbered 8, after V lost 3 bases and J lost 5 bases. The CDR3 has 16 residues. Germline V gene lookup returns CDR1 MNHEY and CDR2 SMNVEV (reference sequence). CDR3 in DNA: TGTGCCAGCAGTTTCAATCCGCGGGGGGATACCGGGGAGCTGTTTTTT. Its protein is CASSFNPRGDTGELFF.

This clonotype was detected ten times or more. This rearrangement joins TRBV7-2 to TRBJ2-1; 12 nucleotides align to TRBD2. CDR1 and CDR2 from the germline V gene are SGHTA and FQGNSA. V gave up 3 bases and J gave up 4 bases; unmatched junction bases: 4. This CDR3 spans 16 amino acids. In nucleotides, the CDR3 is TGTGCCAGCAGCTTCCGACTAGCGGGAGATTACAATGAGCAGTTCTTC. Its translation is CASSFRLAGDYNEQFF.

This clonotype occurred a few times. The chain links TRBV9 to TRBJ2-5; TRBD2 agrees at 8 bases. The germline CDR1 and CDR2 sequences are SGDLS and YYNGEE. The CDR3 runs to 14 residues. J was trimmed by 7 bases and V by 0 bases; bases with no gene match: 5. CDR3 in DNA: TGTGCCAGCAGCGTAGGAGCGGGAGCCTCGACCCAGTACTTC. Encoded protein: CASSVGAGASTQYF.

The rearrangement joins TRBV7-9 to TRBJ1-1, with 9 bases lining up with TRBD1. Losses at the gene ends were 8 bases for V and 4 bases for J; bases not matched to a gene: 5. The CDR3 extends over 13 amino acids. Per the germline V gene, CDR1 is SEHNR and CDR2 is FQNEAQ (reference sequence). The CDR3 spells CASLSTGGTEAFF. The CDR3 nucleotides are TGTGCCAGCCTCTCGACAGGGGGCACTGAAGCTTTCTTT.

The chain is built from TRBV5-5 and TRBJ1-6; D not resolved. The germline V gene encodes CDR1 SGHKS and CDR2 YYEKEE (reference sequence). The CDR3 is 14 residues long. V was pared by 2 bases and J by 6 bases, with 9 bases between. CDR3 amino acids: CASSLPEVNSPLHF. CDR3 coding DNA: TGTGCCAGCAGCTTACCCGAGGTTAATTCACCCCTCCACTTT.

This clonotype came up many times. The J gene is TRBJ1-5, the V gene TRBV12-3 or TRBV12-4; tentatively, D is TRBD1 (5 bases). V lost 6 bases and J lost 3, with 15 bases in between. The CDR3 loop spans 15 amino acids. CDR3 DNA: TGTGCCAGCAGCCTCTCGGGGGACTACAATCAGCCCCAGCATTTT. As protein: CASSLSGDYNQPQHF.

The table lists this clonotype with many counts. The rearrangement links TRBV12-3 or TRBV12-4 to TRBJ2-3; 10 nucleotides line up with TRBD2. CDR3 length: 14 amino acids. The junction had 5 bases not matched to a gene; V was cut back by 6 bases and J by 5 bases. The CDR3 reads CASRIAGGQDTQYF. The CDR3, as DNA: TGTGCCAGCAGAATAGCGGGAGGTCAAGATACGCAGTATTTT.

The table lists this clonotype with a few counts. The chain is built from TRBV20-1 and TRBJ2-1; D unclear. Germline V gene sequence: CDR1 DFQATT, CDR2 SNEGSKA (reference sequence). CDR3 length equals 13 residues. The germline V and J ends were trimmed by 8 bases and 0 bases, with 11 bases remaining between them. CDR3 nucleotides: TGCAGTACTGAGCGCAGCTCCTACAATGAGCAGTTCTTC. It yields the protein CSTERSSYNEQFF.

In the case of this clonotype: One end of the junction fails to match germline, which may point to a read error. J is TRBJ2-5 and V is TRBV19, with a possible D match to TRBD1 (5 bases). CDR3 length equals 13 residues. Per germline, CDR1 LNHDA and CDR2 SQIVND (reference sequence). Written as DNA, the CDR3 is TGTGCCAGTAGCGCAGGGTATCAAGAGACCCAGGACTTC. This translates into CASSAGYQETQDF.

This clonotype was seen repeatedly, ten times or more. The V gene is TRBV6-2 or TRBV6-3, the J gene TRBJ2-2; unclear D gene. Germline V gene sequence: CDR1 MNHEY, CDR2 SVGEGT. With 3 bases removed from V and 7 bases from J, the gap between germline ends came to 12 bases. This CDR3 contains 14 residues. CDR3 coding DNA: TGTGCCAGCAGTTATTTCGGCGATGGCGGGGAGCTGTTTTTT. It yields the protein CASSYFGDGGELFF.

This clonotype came up many times. The J gene is TRBJ2-7, the V gene TRBV28, with a weak D call TRBD2 (5 bases). V dropped 5 bases and J dropped 2 bases, with 13 bases sitting between them. CDR3 length equals 14 residues. Germline-derived CDR1 and CDR2 are MDHEN and SYDVKM. The CDR3 DNA reads as TGTGCCAGCAGTCACAGTGAGGGCCCCTACGAGCAGTACTTC. It codes for CASSHSEGPYEQYF.

This sequence joins TRBV27 and TRBJ1-6; D not resolved. Germline CDR1 and CDR2: MNHEY and SMNVEV (reference sequence). The CDR3 spans 15 residues. The germline V and J ends were trimmed by 1 base and 6 bases, with 10 bases remaining between them. This CDR3 reads CASSLFDQVNSPLHF. The DNA for the CDR3 is TGTGCCAGCAGTTTATTCGACCAGGTTAATTCACCCCTCCACTTT.

This clonotype was seen a few times. The chain employs TRBV11-2 and TRBJ2-1; 13 bases agree with TRBD2. Germline CDR1 SGHAT, CDR2 FQNNGV. J gave up 8 bases and V 7 bases, and 8 bases lay outside the gene matches. The CDR3 runs 15 residues. The CDR3 is CASNPGLAGVYEQFF. The CDR3 nucleotides are TGTGCCAGCAACCCCGGACTAGCGGGAGTTTATGAGCAGTTCTTC.

In its sample, this clonotype was seen a few times. This may stem from a read error, because a much larger clone lies one nucleotide away. The chain is built from TRBV29-1 and TRBJ1-1; D is unresolved. CDR3 length equals 11 residues. The germline gives CDR1 SQVTM, CDR2 ANQGSEA. Here the CDR3 reads CNVSRNTEAFF. The CDR3 bases are TGCAACGTTTCCCGGAACACTGAAGCTTTCTTT.

This clonotype was observed a few times. CDR3 amino acids: CSARWDRGTEAFF. The CDR3 nucleotides read TGCAGTGCTAGGTGGGACAGGGGAACTGAAGCTTTCTTT. The chain is built from TRBV20-1 and TRBJ1-1; TRBD1 aligns across 10 bases. V lost 3 bases and J lost 5; bases outside the gene matches: 3. Germline loops: CDR1 DFQATT, CDR2 SNEGSKA (reference sequence). This CDR3 spans 13 amino acids.

This clonotype was seen a handful of times. This chain joins TRBV6-5 and TRBJ2-7; D remains unclear. Germline CDR1 reads MNHEY; CDR2 reads SVGAGI. The V end was cut by 0 bases, the J end by 6 bases, with 9 bases between. CDR3 length equals 13 residues. The CDR3 DNA sequence: TGTGCCAGCAGTTACTCAGGGTATGGCGAGCAGTACTTC. The encoded protein is CASSYSGYGEQYF.